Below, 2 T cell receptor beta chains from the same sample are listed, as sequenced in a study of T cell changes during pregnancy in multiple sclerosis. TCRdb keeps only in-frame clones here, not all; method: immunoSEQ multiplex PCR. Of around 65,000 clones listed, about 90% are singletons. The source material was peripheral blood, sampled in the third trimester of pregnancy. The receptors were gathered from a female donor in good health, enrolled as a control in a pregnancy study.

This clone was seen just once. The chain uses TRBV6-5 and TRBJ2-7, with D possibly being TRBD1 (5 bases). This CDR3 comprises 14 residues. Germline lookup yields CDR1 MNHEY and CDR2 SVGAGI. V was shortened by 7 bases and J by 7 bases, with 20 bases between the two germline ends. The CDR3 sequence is CASNQGAATGEQYF. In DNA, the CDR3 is TGTGCCAGCAACCAGGGTGCAGCTACTGGAGAGCAGTACTTC.

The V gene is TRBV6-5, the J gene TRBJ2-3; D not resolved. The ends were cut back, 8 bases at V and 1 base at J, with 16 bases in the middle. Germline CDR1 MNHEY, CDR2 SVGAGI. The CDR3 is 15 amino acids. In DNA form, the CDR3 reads TGTGCCAGCCGCCCTTTAGTGTTTCGCACAGATACGCAGTATTTT. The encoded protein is CASRPLVFRTDTQYF.